The entry below describes one T cell receptor beta chain. Its antigen is unidentified. With 2 bases clipped from V and 1 base from J, the junction kept 8 bases outside the gene matches. In germline, CDR1 is LGHNA, CDR2 YNFKEQ. The CDR3 extends over 16 amino acids. Of the isolated RNA, all was reverse transcribed, and so the sequenced material was expressed TCRB transcripts. Sequencing used immunoSEQ multiplex PCR; TCRdb keeps in-frame clones, though not all of them. The table lists hundreds of thousands of clones, over 9.5% of them singletons. The source of the sample is a study of beta chain features in type 1 diabetes. Whole-study findings and limits: Using cDNA template may skew counts toward highly expressing activated cells.

Material: naive CD4+ T cells from blood. The sequence derives from a young man in good health. V and J are TRBV4-2 and TRBJ2-7; 7 positions agree with TRBD2. The CDR3, as DNA: TGTGCCAGCAGCCAAATTCACGCGGGAGAGTCCTACGAGCAGTACTTC. Protein sequence: CASSQIHAGESYEQYF.